This TCR beta chain stems from a study of cytomegalovirus exposure and HLA in healthy donors. Study context: Falling in the Caucasian-associated ancestry cluster were about 80% of some 400 genotyped donors. Points from the study as a whole: Researchers counted around 150 TCR beta chains as cytomegalovirus-associated. Three chains linked to CMV were shown in vitro to be specific for CMV antigens.

As to this clone: Its antigen is unidentified.

Germline CDR1 reads SGHRS; CDR2 reads YFSETQ. The ends lost 2 bases at V and 3 bases at J; junction bases unmatched: 1. The CDR3 spans 13 residues. PCR involved 60 Vbeta and 13 Jbeta primers. TCRdb's copy holds only in-frame clones and misses some; the assay was immunoSEQ multiplex PCR. The data contain tens of thousands of clones, under 80% of them singletons. The sequenced material came from PBMCs. This sequence originates from a male donor in good health and CMV-seropositive. The genes are TRBV5-1 and TRBJ2-7; 8 nucleotides align to TRBD2. The CDR3 DNA is TGCGCCAGCAGCTTTAGCGGGAACTACGAGCAGTACTTC. This codes for CASSFSGNYEQYF.